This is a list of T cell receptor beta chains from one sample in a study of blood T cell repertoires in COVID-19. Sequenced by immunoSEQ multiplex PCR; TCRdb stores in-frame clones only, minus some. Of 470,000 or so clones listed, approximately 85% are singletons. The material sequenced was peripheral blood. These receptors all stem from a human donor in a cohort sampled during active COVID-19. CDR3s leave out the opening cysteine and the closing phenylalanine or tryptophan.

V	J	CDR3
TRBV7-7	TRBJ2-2	ASSSGLESSNTGELF
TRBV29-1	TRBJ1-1	SVRPPGEVSEAF
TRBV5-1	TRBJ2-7	ASSPARQGTAYEQY
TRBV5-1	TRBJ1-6	ASSLALQGCD
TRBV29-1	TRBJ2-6	SVPTGGVTNVLT
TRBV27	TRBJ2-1	ASSLYRTSYNEQF
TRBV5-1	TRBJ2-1	ASRRDTYNEQF
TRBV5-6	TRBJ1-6	ASSFLQGKGSPLH
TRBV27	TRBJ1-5	ASSLSQGIRQPQH
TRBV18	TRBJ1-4	ASSPLRGGTNEKLF
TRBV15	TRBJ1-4	ATSKGTGAVNEKLF
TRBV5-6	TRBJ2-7	ASKWKEGLREQY
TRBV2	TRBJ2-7	ASSGDRGRGLEQY
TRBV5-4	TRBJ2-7	ASSLGREVREQY
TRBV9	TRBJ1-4	ASSPRDSRSGEKLF
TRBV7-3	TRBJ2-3	ASSFTGGPADTQY
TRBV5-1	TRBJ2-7	ASSLGDRLTYEQY
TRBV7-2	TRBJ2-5	ASSFMPTGGMKTQY
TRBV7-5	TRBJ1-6	ARSYMGHFHSPLH
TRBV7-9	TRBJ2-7	ASSLALWAGSSYEQY
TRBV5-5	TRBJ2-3	ASSFGLAQGDTQY
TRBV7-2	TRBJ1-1	ASSLVAGAGGRRLGAF
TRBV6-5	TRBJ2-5	ASTLLLQETQY
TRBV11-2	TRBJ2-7	ASSLAHSPYEQY
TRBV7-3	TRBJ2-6	ASSPAPGLAGNSGANVLT
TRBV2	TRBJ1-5	ASNLLTGPNQPQH
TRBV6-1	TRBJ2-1	ASSELETGYNEQF
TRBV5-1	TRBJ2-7	ASSLTSGSLSEQY